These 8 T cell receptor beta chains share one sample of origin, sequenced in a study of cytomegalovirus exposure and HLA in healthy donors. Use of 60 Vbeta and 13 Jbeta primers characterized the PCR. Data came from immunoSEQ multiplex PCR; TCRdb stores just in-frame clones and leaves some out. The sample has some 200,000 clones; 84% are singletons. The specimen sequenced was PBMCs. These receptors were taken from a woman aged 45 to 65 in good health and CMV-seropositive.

CDR3 region: CASSLALIVVTSGGGGHEQFF. The CDR3 coding sequence is TGTGCCAGCAGCTTAGCTCTGATCGTAGTAACTAGCGGGGGGGGAGGGCATGAGCAGTTCTTC. V usage is TRBV7-2 and J usage is TRBJ2-1, with 13 bases aligning to TRBD2. Germline CDR1 is SGHTA and CDR2 is FQGNSA. V gave up 0 bases and J gave up 8 bases; unmatched junction bases: 19. The CDR3 loop spans 21 amino acids.

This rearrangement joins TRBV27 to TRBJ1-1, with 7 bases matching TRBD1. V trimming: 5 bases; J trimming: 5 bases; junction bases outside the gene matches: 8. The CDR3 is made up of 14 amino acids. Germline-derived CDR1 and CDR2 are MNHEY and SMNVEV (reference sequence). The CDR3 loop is CASSKPGQRTEAFF. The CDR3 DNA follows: TGTGCCAGCAGTAAGCCGGGACAGAGGACTGAAGCTTTCTTT.

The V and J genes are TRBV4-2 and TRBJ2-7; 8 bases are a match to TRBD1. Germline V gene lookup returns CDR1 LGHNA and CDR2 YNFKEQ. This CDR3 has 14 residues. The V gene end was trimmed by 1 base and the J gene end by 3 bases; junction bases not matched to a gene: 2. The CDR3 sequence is CASSQGTGNYEQYF. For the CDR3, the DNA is TGTGCCAGCAGCCAAGGGACAGGGAACTACGAGCAGTACTTC.

CDR3 amino acids: CASSQGDGGAVDTQYF. CDR3 coding DNA: TGCGCCAGCAGCCAAGGGGACGGGGGGGCCGTAGATACGCAGTATTTT. This rearrangement joins TRBV4-1 to TRBJ2-3; 8 bases map to TRBD2. This CDR3 has 16 residues. V was pared by 1 base and J by 5 bases, with 8 bases of the junction left unmatched. The germline CDR1 and CDR2 sequences are MGHRA and YSYEKL.

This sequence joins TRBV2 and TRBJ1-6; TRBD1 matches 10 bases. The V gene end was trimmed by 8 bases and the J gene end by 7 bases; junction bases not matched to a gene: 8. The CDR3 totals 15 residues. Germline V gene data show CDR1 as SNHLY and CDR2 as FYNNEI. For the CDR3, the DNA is TGTGCCAGCGGCCGGGACAGGGGACCAAATTCACCCCTCCACTTT. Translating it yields CASGRDRGPNSPLHF.

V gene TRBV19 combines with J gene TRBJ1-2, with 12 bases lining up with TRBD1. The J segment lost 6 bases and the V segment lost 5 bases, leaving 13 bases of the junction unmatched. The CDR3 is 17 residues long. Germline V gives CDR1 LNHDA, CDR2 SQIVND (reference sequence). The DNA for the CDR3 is TGTGCCAGTAGTTCATTCCCGGGACAGGGGGCAGGAGATGGCTACACCTTC. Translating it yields CASSSFPGQGAGDGYTF. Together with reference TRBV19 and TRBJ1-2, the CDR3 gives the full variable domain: DGGITQSPKYLFRKEGQNVTLSCEQNLNHDAMYWYRQDPGQGLRLIYYSQIVNDFQKGDIAEGYSVSREKKESFPLTVTSAQKNPTAFYLCASSSFPGQGAGDGYTFGSGTRLTVV.

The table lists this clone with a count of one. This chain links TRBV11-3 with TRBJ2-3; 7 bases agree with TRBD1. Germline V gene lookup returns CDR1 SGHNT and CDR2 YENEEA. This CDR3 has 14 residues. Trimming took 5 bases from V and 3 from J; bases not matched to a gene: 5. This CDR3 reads CASSEGQSTDTQYF. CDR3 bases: TGTGCCAGCAGCGAGGGACAGTCGACAGATACGCAGTATTTT.

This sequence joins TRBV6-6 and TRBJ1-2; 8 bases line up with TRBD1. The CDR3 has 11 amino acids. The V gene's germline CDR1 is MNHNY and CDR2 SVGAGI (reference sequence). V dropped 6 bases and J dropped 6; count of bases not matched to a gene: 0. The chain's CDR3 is CASRDRDGYTF. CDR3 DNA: TGTGCCAGCAGGGACAGGGATGGCTACACCTTC.